This TCR beta chain was profiled in a study of vaccination and CD4 T cells after COVID-19. Across the study: Vaccinees got either two BNT162b2 doses or two mRNA-1273 doses.

An Oncomine TCR Beta short-read assay was used to sequence the DNA from cultured CD4+ T cells. Genomic DNA from cultured CD4+ T cells was extracted. Via MiXCR, TCRdb re-called the PCR reads, giving one row per CDR3 protein. The sample holds about 10,000 distinct CDR3 sequences; approximately 30% are singletons and the top ten take roughly 13%. This clonotype was counted between two and nine times. The antigen remains unidentified. This sample's treatment: roughly 11-day PBMC culture with coronavirus spike peptide pools or control peptides (ViraFEST assay). The collection of CD4+ T cells from the unexposed donor took place before the COVID-19 pandemic (2011-2018). Researchers reported culturing approximately 2 million PBMCs per well with approximately 10 IU/ml IL-2 and 9 to 10 ug/ml peptide pools. Germline V gene lookup returns CDR1 SGHDN and CDR2 FVKESK. V lost 1 base and J lost 1, with 10 bases in between. CDR3 length: 15 residues.

Sample: CD4+ T cells from blood, cultured in vitro. The receptor was derived from a human donor in good health. The chain joins TRBV14 to TRBJ1-1; D is perhaps TRBD1 (6 bases). CDR3 loop: CASSQGRGPNTEAFF. The CDR3 DNA follows: TGTGCCAGCAGCCAAGGCAGGGGACCGAACACTGAAGCTTTCTTT.